This T cell receptor (beta chain) came from a study of neurological immune-mediated disorders. This clonotype has a count of ten or more. The time point: longitudinal time-point 1 (baseline). TCRdb re-derived calls from the 5' RACE reads in MiXCR, one entry per CDR3 protein. Seen here are about 49,000 distinct CDR3 sequences, roughly 10% observed once, and the top ten hold under 2%. The receptor's source is a middle-aged woman in good health. The sequenced sample consisted of PBMCs.

The CDR3 here is CSAQPEPGSEAFF. The CDR3 region has the DNA TGCAGTGCTCAGCCCGAGCCGGGGTCTGAAGCTTTCTTT. The chain carries TRBV20-1 and TRBJ1-1, with D hard to call. This CDR3 has 13 amino acids. Between the trimmed V and J ends, which lost 5 bases and 6 bases, there was a span of 16 bases. Germline V CDR1 and CDR2: DFQATT, SNEGSKA (reference sequence).